This TCR beta chain was sequenced in a study of a mutant IDH1 vaccine in newly diagnosed glioma. Turning to the study itself: There were approximately 60% males and roughly 38% females among treated patients, whose mean age was about 40 years. The study held visit V12 at week 35 and visit V13 at week 47.

Trimming shortened V by 0 bases and J by 7 bases, and 13 bases separated the two germline ends. The germline gives CDR1 SGHRS, CDR2 YFSETQ. This CDR3 comprises 15 residues. Time point indicated: week 35, safety follow-up. Vaccine doses each comprised 300 ug of mutant IDH1 20-mer peptide, with topical imiquimod. In weeks 1, 3, 5, 7, 11, 15, 19 and 23, patients were immunized, eight times in all. Method: immunoSEQ multiplex PCR; TCRdb's copy keeps in-frame clones and lacks some. In the table there are roughly 50,000 clones, roughly 84% of which are singletons. This clone was counted only a few times. Its antigen is still unknown.

This specimen consisted of PBMCs, obtained from a glioma patient whose treatment included an IDH1 peptide vaccine. This receptor was taken from a woman younger than 30 with glioma. This chain connects TRBV5-1 to TRBJ1-4; unclear D gene. The CDR3 loop reads CASSLEESSREKLFF. In DNA form, the CDR3 reads TGCGCCAGCAGCTTGGAGGAGAGTTCACGTGAAAAACTGTTTTTT.